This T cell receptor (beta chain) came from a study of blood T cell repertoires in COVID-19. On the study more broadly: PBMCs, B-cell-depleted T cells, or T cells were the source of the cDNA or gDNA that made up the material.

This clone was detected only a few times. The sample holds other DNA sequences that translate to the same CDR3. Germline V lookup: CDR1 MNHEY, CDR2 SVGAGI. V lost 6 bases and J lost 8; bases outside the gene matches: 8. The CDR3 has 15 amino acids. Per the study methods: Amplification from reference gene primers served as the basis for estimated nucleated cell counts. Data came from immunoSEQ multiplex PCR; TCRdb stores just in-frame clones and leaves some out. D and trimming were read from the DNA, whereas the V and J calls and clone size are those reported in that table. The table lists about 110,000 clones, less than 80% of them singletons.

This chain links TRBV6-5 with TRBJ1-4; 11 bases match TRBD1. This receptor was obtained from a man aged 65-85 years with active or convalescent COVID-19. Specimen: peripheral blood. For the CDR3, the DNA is TGTGCCAGCAGCCTGGACAGGGGGCGGGAGGAAAAACTGTTTTTT. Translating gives CASSLDRGREEKLFF.